The T cell receptor beta chain described here comes from a study of blood T cell repertoires in COVID-19. Study background: Samples representing acute and convalescent COVID-19 were sourced from the United States, Italy and Spain. T cells, B-cell-depleted T cells, or PBMCs supplied cDNA or gDNA.

Per the study methods: Reference gene primer amplification gave nucleated cell count estimates. Method: immunoSEQ multiplex PCR; TCRdb's copy keeps in-frame clones and lacks some. From that table come the V and J calls and clone size; the DNA was used to work out D and trimming. Of fewer than 200,000 clones in the sample, about 83% were seen once. The sequence was obtained from a man aged 40-49 years who had recovered from COVID-19. Specimen: peripheral blood.

The CDR3 DNA follows: TGTGCCAGCAGCCTAGGTGAGCGCCGGGAGCAGTTCTTC. Its translation: CASSLGERREQFF. The chain is built from TRBV11-3 and TRBJ2-1; D is unresolved. Trimming removed 5 bases from V and 10 bases from J, with 15 bases in between. The length of the CDR3 is 13 residues. Germline V gene data show CDR1 as SGHNT and CDR2 as YENEEA.